The 2 T cell receptor beta chains listed next were all sequenced from one sample in a study of cytomegalovirus exposure and HLA in healthy donors. A multiplex PCR was run with 60 Vbeta primers and 13 Jbeta primers. Sequencing used immunoSEQ multiplex PCR; TCRdb keeps in-frame clones, though not all of them. This repertoire shows roughly 180,000 clones, about 77% found once; its top ten account for roughly 1.3%. Sequenced sample: PBMCs. The receptor source for this set is a man under 40 in good health and CMV-seronegative.

The CDR3 loop reads CASSADLAGIGGIANYGYTF. CDR3 nucleotides: TGTGCCAGCAGTGCCGACCTGGCGGGGATCGGTGGGATAGCTAACTATGGCTACACCTTC. The rearrangement joins TRBV28 to TRBJ1-2; unclear D gene. CDR3 length: 20 residues. V was shortened by 5 bases and J by 0 bases, with 28 bases between the two germline ends. Germline lookup yields CDR1 MDHEN and CDR2 SYDVKM.

This clone was detected only once. The rearrangement joins TRBV12-2 to TRBJ2-1; the table's D gene call, TRBD1, was not cross checked with the DNA. TRBV12-2 is termed a pseudogene. The CDR3 spans 15 residues. The CDR3 region has the DNA TGTGCAAGTCGCTTAGACAGGGTGACCTACAATGAGCAGTTCTTC. As protein: CASRLDRVTYNEQFF.